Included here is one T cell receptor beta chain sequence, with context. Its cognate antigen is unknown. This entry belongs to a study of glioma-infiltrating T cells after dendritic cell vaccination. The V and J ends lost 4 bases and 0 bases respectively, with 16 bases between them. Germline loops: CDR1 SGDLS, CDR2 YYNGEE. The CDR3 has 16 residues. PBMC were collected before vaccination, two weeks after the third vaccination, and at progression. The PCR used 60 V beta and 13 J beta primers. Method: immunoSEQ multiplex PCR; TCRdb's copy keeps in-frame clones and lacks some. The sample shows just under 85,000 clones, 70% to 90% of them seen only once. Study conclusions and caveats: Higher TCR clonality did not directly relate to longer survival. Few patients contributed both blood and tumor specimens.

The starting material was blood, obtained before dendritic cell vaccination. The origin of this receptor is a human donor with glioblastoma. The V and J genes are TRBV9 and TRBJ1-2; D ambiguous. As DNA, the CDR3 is TGTGCCAGCAGCTCCCGCCTCGGGTTAGCTAACTATGGCTACACCTTC. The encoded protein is CASSSRLGLANYGYTF.